This TCR beta chain emerged from a study of shared clonotypes between healthy human individuals (dated by TCRdb to 2020 to 2021). About the investigation overall: The cohort included three men and a couple of women between 18 and 49 years of age. Per donor, three plates each were used for CD4 naive and CD4 memory, two for CD8 naive, and one for CD8 memory. The study deeply sequenced blood TCR repertoires of five healthy adults to estimate repertoire size and the extent of clonotype sharing between individuals. To increase sequencing depth and limit assay-specific biases, TCR repertoire library preparation and sequencing were carried out by different laboratories using diverse techniques. Between about 0.85 and 10 billion PBMCs per donor were obtained by leukapheresis.

Using the deep immunoSEQ assay, multiplex PCR amplified TCR CDR3 regions from genomic DNA. For each cell subset, the extracted genomic DNA was distributed evenly across all wells of several immunoSEQ 96-well plates, and each plate served as one replicate. For sorted subsets, each replicate PCR was loaded with 200 ng genomic DNA, equivalent to approximately 27,000 T cell genomes. Purified libraries were quantified with a Qubit 3.0 fluorometer, sized on a Bioanalyzer 2100, and re-quantified with the KAPA Library Quantification kit. Each immunoSEQ 96-well plate was sequenced on its own single-read 150-cycle Illumina NextSeq 550 flow cell. From the authors' description of their analysis: Because the immunoSEQ output held only junctional sequences and lacked quality scores, the filtering could not match the filtering applied to full-length reads. To assign V/J genes and CDR3, sequences were annotated against IMGT germline references using PyIR, a Python wrapper for IgBLAST v1.9. Any read was removed if the V/J assignment was weak (E-value above 1e-6), the CDR3 was missing, or the read contained stop codons, out-of-frame junctions, or ambiguous translated residues. V3J clonotypes were defined as sequences sharing an identical inferred V gene, J gene, and CDR3 amino acid sequence. Percentage overlap between repertoires was computed as shared unique clonotypes divided by the size of the smaller repertoire. Repertoire richness was assessed with RTK rarefaction, the Chao1 estimator, and Recon v2.1 estimates of unobserved clonotypes. Generation probabilities were computed with OLGA for all TCRbeta clonotypes obtained by the gDNA method from several donors. What TCRdb holds here is the immuneACCESS table cut down to in-frame rearrangements. Part of the clones is not present; checked against another copy, under half of the missing clones reflect an unresolved V gene, and the others are unexplained. D and trimming were read from the DNA, whereas the V and J calls and clone size are those reported in that table. Present in this sample are roughly 2 million clones, about 95% of which were seen just once. Together, the top ten hold 0.13% of the sample.

Donors were healthy HIV-negative adults with no recently reported acute infections or vaccinations. Only Caucasian adults living in Nashville, Tennessee, USA were represented among the donors. Magnetic negative selection was used to enrich CD4+ T cells, after which naive cells were positively selected on CD45RA and the negative fraction became the memory subset. After blood collection by leukapheresis, PBMCs were isolated using Ficoll-Histopaque density gradient centrifugation and then cryopreserved in the vapor phase of liquid nitrogen. Analytical flow cytometry was used to check the purity and quantity of each magnetically sorted T cell population. Genomic DNA was isolated from each sorted fraction and quantified by UV absorbance on a Nanodrop 2000c. A single count supports this clone. Its target antigen remains unknown. No base qualities exist here, and no much larger clone lies one base off it.

From the cysteine through the phenylalanine, the CDR3 covers 13 amino acids. Just the 39-base CDR3 DNA is kept, in frame starting at base 1. Cut back by 2 bases and 7 bases, the V and J ends lie 6 bases apart. From a lookup of the germline V gene, CDR1 and CDR2 are SNHLY and FYNNEI. What the authors observed across the whole study: Only blood was sampled, and tissue TCR repertoires likely differ from those in blood. Larger estimated clonotype richness was generally found for naive subsets than for memory subsets. Across a few donors, about 5% of naive CD4, approximately 4% of naive CD8, about 2.3% of memory CD4, and approximately 0.4% of memory CD8 clonotypes were shared. Compared with non-shared clonotypes, clonotypes shared by all four sorted-subset donors had higher generation probabilities. The small number of donors limited the genetic and exposure-history diversity represented. Incomplete sequencing was indicated by rarefaction of sorted-subset datasets, despite the large sequencing depth. Pairwise subsampling led to the expectation that sequencing depth would affect the degree of clonotype sharing among donors.

This receptor was taken from a man younger than 35 in good health. The source material was naive CD4+ T cells sorted from blood. The cell subset or site label, as the study defines it: CD45RA+ positively selected. The chain was built from TRBV2 and TRBJ1-6; a confident D gene designation cannot be given. The nucleotide sequence reads TGTGCCAGCAGTGAACTTGGAAATTCACCCCTCCACTTT. Protein translation: CASSELGNSPLHF.